The subject of this entry is one TCR beta chain. The data stem from a study of blood T cell repertoires in COVID-19. Across the whole study: PBMCs, B-cell-depleted T cells, or T cells were the source of the cDNA or gDNA that made up the material.

The method was immunoSEQ multiplex PCR; TCRdb's version includes in-frame clones alone and lacks a portion of them. The data show 100,000 or so clones, roughly 80% seen once. Per germline, CDR1 KGHDR and CDR2 SFDVKD. The length of the CDR3 is 17 residues. V lost 2 bases to trimming and J lost 3 bases, with 16 bases between them. Sequencing input: peripheral blood. This clonotype was sampled from a woman older than 75 with acute or convalescent COVID-19. The J gene is TRBJ2-1, the V gene TRBV24-1, with D uncertain. CDR3 residues: CATSDSLSSSSYNEQFF. The CDR3 DNA reads as TGTGCCACCAGTGATTCACTCTCTTCTTCTAGCTACAATGAGCAGTTCTTC.